Listed here are 5 T cell receptor beta chains from one sample, sequenced in a study of cytomegalovirus exposure and HLA in healthy donors (dated by TCRdb to the late 2010s). The library was obtained by the immunoSEQ multiplex PCR assay. A mixture of 60 forward primers for TCR Vbeta segments and 13 reverse primers for TCR Jbeta segments was used in the multiplex PCR. TCRdb took this table from immuneACCESS and kept in-frame rearrangements with V and J called. Such tables lack part of the clones; where checked against another copy, unresolved V genes explain under half of the gap, and the rest is unexplained. Counted in this sample were 150,000 to 200,000 clones; roughly 82% of them appeared once. The ten largest clones take up about 1.5% of the sample. Source material: PBMCs. The source of these receptors is a man aged 40-49 years in good health and CMV-seronegative.

A word on this clone: Mismatch with germline at one junction end may stem from a read error. The V gene is TRBV7-9, the J gene TRBJ2-7, with 15 bases that match TRBD2. CDR1 SEHNR and CDR2 FQNEAQ come from the germline V gene (reference sequence). The CDR3 runs 18 residues. The CDR3 here is CSSSLSPGLAGGSYEQYF. The CDR3 DNA reads TGTTCCAGCAGCTTAAGTCCGGGACTAGCGGGGGGATCCTACGAGCAGTACTTC. Drawing the rest from reference TRBV7-9 and TRBJ2-7, the complete variable domain is DTGVSQNPRHKITKRGQNVTFRCDPISEHNRLYWYRQTLGQGPEFLTYFQNEAQLEKSRLLSDRFSAERPKGSFSTLEIQRTEQGDSAMYLCSSSLSPGLAGGSYEQYFGPGTRLTVT.

The V call is TRBV2, the J call TRBJ2-5, with TRBD1 matching 8 bases. This CDR3 comprises 14 residues. The V and J ends lost 7 bases and 1 base, in that order; junction bases with no gene match: 5. In germline, CDR1 is SNHLY, CDR2 FYNNEI. The CDR3 region is CASISDRGQETQYF. The CDR3 DNA follows: TGTGCCAGCATTTCCGACAGGGGCCAAGAGACCCAGTACTTC. The whole variable domain, remainder taken from reference TRBV2 and TRBJ2-5, is EPEVTQTPSHQVTQMGQEVILRCVPISNHLYFYWYRQILGQKVEFLVSFYNNEISEKSEIFDDQFSVERPDGSNFTLKIRSTKLEDSAMYFCASISDRGQETQYFGPGTRLLVL.

The V call is TRBV15, the J call TRBJ1-2, with 8 nucleotides matching TRBD1. V dropped 8 bases and J dropped 7; count of bases not matched to a gene: 18. There are 16 residues in the CDR3. Germline CDR1 and CDR2: LNHNV and YYDKDF (reference sequence). The CDR3 region is CATRTKAGTGPGGYTF. In DNA, the CDR3 is TGTGCCACCCGTACCAAAGCCGGGACAGGCCCGGGTGGCTACACCTTC.

The rearrangement uses TRBV6-1 and TRBJ2-7; the D is unclear. V lost 4 bases to trimming and J lost 1 base, with 11 bases between them. From germline, CDR1 is MNHNS and CDR2 SASEGT. The CDR3 sequence is 14 residues long. CDR3 sequence (DNA): TGTGCCAGCAGTGCTCCGCGTGGTTCCTACGAGCAGTACTTC. Protein: CASSAPRGSYEQYF.

This chain connects TRBV6-5 to TRBJ2-3; 11 bases fit TRBD2. Germline V CDR1 and CDR2: MNHEY, SVGAGI. The CDR3 spans 16 residues. V trimming: 2 bases; J trimming: 6 bases; junction bases outside the gene matches: 7. For the CDR3, the DNA is TGTGCCAGCAGTTACGGGGTAGCGGGGGGGTGGGATACGCAGTATTTT. Translation: CASSYGVAGGWDTQYF.